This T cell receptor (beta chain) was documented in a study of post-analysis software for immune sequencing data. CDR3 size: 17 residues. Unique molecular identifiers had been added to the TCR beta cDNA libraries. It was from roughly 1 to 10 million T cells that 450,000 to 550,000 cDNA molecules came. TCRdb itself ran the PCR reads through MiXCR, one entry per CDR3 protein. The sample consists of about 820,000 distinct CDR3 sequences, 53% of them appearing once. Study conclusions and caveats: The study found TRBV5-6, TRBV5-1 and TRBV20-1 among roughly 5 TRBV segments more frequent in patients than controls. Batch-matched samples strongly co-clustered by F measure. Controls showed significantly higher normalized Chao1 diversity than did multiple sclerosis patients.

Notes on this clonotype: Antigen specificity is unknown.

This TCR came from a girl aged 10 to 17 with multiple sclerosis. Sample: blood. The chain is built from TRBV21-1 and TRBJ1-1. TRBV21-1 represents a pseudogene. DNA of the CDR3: TGTGCCAGCAGCAAAGAATTAGGTGAGGGAAATAACACTGAAGCTTTCTTT. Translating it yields CASSKELGEGNNTEAFF.